This T cell receptor beta chain was identified in a study of shared clonotypes between healthy human individuals (dated by TCRdb to 2020 to 2022). Study-wide context: The cohort comprised two women and a few men aged 18 to 49 years. For each donor, three plates each were used for CD4 naive and CD4 memory, two plates were used for CD8 naive, and one plate was used for CD8 memory. The study deeply sequenced blood TCR repertoires of five healthy adults to estimate repertoire size and the extent of clonotype sharing between individuals. To increase sequencing depth and limit assay-specific biases, different laboratories used diverse techniques to prepare libraries and sequence TCR repertoires. Each donor's leukapheresis produced roughly between roughly 0.94 and 9.5 billion PBMCs. Results and caveats for the whole study, not just this receptor: Sampling was restricted to blood, and TCR repertoires in tissue are likely to differ from TCR repertoires in blood. Pairwise subsampling led to the expectation that sequencing depth would affect the degree of clonotype sharing among donors. The small number of donors limited the genetic and exposure-history diversity represented. When a few donors were compared, the shared fraction of clonotypes was 5% to 6.5% for naive CD4, about 4% for naive CD8, 2.3% for memory CD4, and under 0.5% for memory CD8. Rarefaction of sorted-subset datasets indicated incomplete sequencing despite the large sequencing depth. Compared with non-shared clonotypes, the clonotypes found in all four sorted-subset donors had higher generation probabilities. Naive subsets generally had larger estimated clonotype richness than memory subsets.

The donors were healthy, HIV-negative adults who had no recently reported acute infections or vaccinations. Every donor was a Caucasian adult living in Nashville, Tennessee, USA. CD4+ T cells were enriched through magnetic negative selection, after which naive cells were positively selected on CD45RA and the remaining negative fraction served as the memory subset. Blood was obtained by leukapheresis, after which PBMCs were separated by Ficoll-Histopaque density gradient centrifugation and cryopreserved in liquid nitrogen vapor phase. Analytical flow cytometry was used to check the purity and quantity of every magnetically sorted T cell population. From each sorted fraction, genomic DNA was isolated and quantified by UV absorbance on a Nanodrop 2000c. CDR1 and CDR2 (SGHDN, FVKESK) derive from the germline V gene. The V end gives up 4 bases and the J end 8 bases, leaving 11 bases in the junction not matched to a gene. The CDR3 measures 17 amino acids from cysteine to phenylalanine. CDR3 DNA is the only sequence kept; it has 51 bases, read in frame from the first base.

Using the deep immunoSEQ assay, multiplex PCR amplified TCR CDR3 regions from genomic DNA. Extracted genomic DNA from each cell subset was distributed evenly across all wells of several immunoSEQ 96-well plates, and each plate was treated as a replicate. For sorted subsets, approximately 190 ng of genomic DNA, equivalent to 25,000 to 35,000 T cell genomes, went into each replicate PCR. The purified libraries were quantified using a Qubit 3.0 fluorometer, sized with a Bioanalyzer 2100, and then quantified again using the KAPA Library Quantification kit. Each immunoSEQ 96-well plate was sequenced on its own single-read 150-cycle Illumina NextSeq 550 flow cell. The study's own analysis went as follows. Because the immunoSEQ output included only junctional sequences and no quality scores, the filtering could not be the same as the filtering used for full-length reads. Sequences were annotated with PyIR, a Python wrapper for IgBLAST v1.9, and V/J genes and CDR3 were assigned using IMGT germline references. Reads with weak V/J assignments (E-value above 1e-6), missing CDR3, stop codons, out-of-frame junctions, or ambiguous translated residues were removed. V3J clonotypes were defined by identical inferred V gene, J gene, and CDR3 amino acid sequence. Percentage overlap between repertoires was computed as shared unique clonotypes divided by the size of the smaller repertoire. RTK rarefaction, the Chao1 estimator, and Recon v2.1 estimates of unobserved clonotypes were used to assess repertoire richness. Generation probabilities were computed with OLGA for all TCRbeta clonotypes obtained by the gDNA method from a few donors. TCRdb carries this immuneACCESS record with in-frame sequences only. Its versions omit some clonotypes, under half of them owing to an unresolved V gene in the studies checked, with the rest unexplained. Clonal size and the V and J genes are those of that table, whereas D and trimming came from the DNA. The sample table shows about 1.5 million clones, and 98% are seen once. The ten largest account for about 0.45% of the sample.

On this clone itself: Which antigen it targets is not known. It has no much larger one-base neighbor in the sample; base qualities were not kept.

Rearrangement joined TRBV14 to TRBJ2-1; TRBD2 agrees with 13 junctional bases. This TCR came from a man aged 25-45 years in good health. The sample comprised naive CD4+ T cells sorted from blood. The cell subset or site label corresponds to: CD45RA+ positively selected. The sequence in DNA is TGTGCCAGCAGCCGGGGACTAGCGGGGACGGGATTGGATGAGCAGTTCTTC. Its translation reads: CASSRGLAGTGLDEQFF. Full variable domain (CDR3 extended with the reference TRBV14 and TRBJ2-1 proteins): EAGVTQFPSHSVIEKGQTVTLRCDPISGHDNLYWYRRVMGKEIKFLLHFVKESKQDESGMPNNRFLAERTGGTYSTLKVQPAELEDSGVYFCASSRGLAGTGLDEQFFGPGTRLTVL.